The table lists the clone carrying this T cell receptor beta chain with many counts. These data are taken from a study of response to subunit inactivated influenza vaccine. TCRdb re-analysed the RT-PCR reads in MiXCR, keeping a single row per CDR3 protein. The sample lists about 620,000 distinct CDR3 sequences, around 11% occurring once. The same sample was also studied in work on T cells expressing NK-cell markers. That paper states: UMI-tagged 5'RACE template switching yielded the TCR beta cDNA.

The material was PBMCs from blood, obtained on the day of vaccination. This TCR derives from a man aged 45-60 years who received an inactivated influenza vaccine.

CDR3 region: CASSFYGYTGELFF. The CDR3 nucleotides read TGTGCCAGCAGCTTCTACGGGTACACCGGGGAGCTGTTTTTT. The rearrangement uses TRBV7-2 and TRBJ2-2, with D unclear. Trimming removed 3 bases from V and 3 bases from J, with 8 bases in between. The CDR3 is 14 amino acids. Per the germline V gene, CDR1 is SGHTA and CDR2 is FQGNSA.